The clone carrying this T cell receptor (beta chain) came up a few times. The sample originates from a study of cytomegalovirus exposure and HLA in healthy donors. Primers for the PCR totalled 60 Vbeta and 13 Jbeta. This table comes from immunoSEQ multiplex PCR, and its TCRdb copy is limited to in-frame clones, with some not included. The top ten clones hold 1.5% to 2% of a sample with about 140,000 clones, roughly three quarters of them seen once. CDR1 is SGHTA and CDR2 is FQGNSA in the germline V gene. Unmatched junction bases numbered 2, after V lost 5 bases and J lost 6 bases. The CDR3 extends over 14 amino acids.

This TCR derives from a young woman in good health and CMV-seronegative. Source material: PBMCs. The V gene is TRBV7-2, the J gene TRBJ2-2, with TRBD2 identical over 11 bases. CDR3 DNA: TGTGCCAGCAGCCCGGGACTAGCGGCCGGGGAGCTGTTTTTT. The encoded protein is CASSPGLAAGELFF.